This entry concerns a single T cell receptor (beta chain). What it binds is unknown. The germline V gene has CDR1 MNHNY and CDR2 SVGAGI (reference sequence). Trimming cost V 8 bases and J 3 bases, with 10 bases left between them. The CDR3 runs 13 residues. Next came a second PCR, run for about 6 to 12 cycles, which used a sample-barcoded 5' primer along with a J-beta primer mix. TCRdb called the 5' RACE reads again in MiXCR, with one record for every CDR3 protein. The sample consists of roughly 1 million distinct CDR3 sequences, around 25% of them appearing once. The authors drew approximately 9 milliliters of peripheral blood from each donor. The sample belongs to a study of blood T cells in healthy people across ages. Study-level findings and limits: Diversity estimates drawn from one million T cells were deemed underestimates.

These data were also filed under a second study, of T cells of mothers and their children. This second study notes: Whether related or unrelated, pairs show similar shaping of TCR recombination output by thymic selection. An overlap that was slightly higher, though non-significant, was seen in related mother-child pairs versus unrelated pairs.

Sample: blood. This chain uses TRBV6-6 with TRBJ1-4; D unresolved. This clonotype was sampled from a girl aged 2 to 10 in good health. CDR3 sequence (DNA): TGTGCCAGCCGACCTTGGGCTAATGAAAAACTGTTTTTT. This sequence encodes CASRPWANEKLFF.